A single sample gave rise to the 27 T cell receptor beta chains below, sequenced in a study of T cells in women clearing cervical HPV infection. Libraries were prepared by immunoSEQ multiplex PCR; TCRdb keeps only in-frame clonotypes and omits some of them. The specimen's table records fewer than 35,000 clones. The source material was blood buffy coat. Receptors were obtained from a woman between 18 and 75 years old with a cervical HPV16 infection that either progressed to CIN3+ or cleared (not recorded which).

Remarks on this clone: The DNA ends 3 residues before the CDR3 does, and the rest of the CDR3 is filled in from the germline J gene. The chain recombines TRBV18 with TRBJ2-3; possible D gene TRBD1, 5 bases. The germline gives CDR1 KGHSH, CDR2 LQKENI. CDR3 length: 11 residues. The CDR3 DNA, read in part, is TGTGCCAGCTCACCTTCAGGGCCG. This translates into CASSPSGP. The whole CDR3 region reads CASSPSGPQYF.

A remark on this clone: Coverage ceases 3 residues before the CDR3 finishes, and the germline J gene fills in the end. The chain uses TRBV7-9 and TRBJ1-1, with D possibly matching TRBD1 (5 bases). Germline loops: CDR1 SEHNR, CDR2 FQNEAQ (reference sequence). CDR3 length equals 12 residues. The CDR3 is CASSGLDGGAFF. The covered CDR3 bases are TGTGCCAGCAGCGGACTGGACGGGGGA.

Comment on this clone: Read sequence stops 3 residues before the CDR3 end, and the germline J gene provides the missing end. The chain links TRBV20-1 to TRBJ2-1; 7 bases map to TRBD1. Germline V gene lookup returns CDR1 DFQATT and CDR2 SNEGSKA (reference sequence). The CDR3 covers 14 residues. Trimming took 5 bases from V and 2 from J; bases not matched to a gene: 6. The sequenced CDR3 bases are TGCAGTGCTTTACGACAGGGCCCCTACAATGAG. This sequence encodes CSALRQGPYNE. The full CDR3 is CSALRQGPYNEQFF.

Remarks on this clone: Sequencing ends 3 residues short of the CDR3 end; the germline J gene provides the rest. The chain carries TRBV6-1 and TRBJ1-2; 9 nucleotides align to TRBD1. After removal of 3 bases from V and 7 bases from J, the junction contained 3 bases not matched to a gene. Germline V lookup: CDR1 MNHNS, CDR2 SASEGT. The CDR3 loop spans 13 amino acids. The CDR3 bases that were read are TGTGCCAGCAGTGACCGGGACAGGGTTGGC. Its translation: CASSDRDRVG. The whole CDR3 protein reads CASSDRDRVGYTF.

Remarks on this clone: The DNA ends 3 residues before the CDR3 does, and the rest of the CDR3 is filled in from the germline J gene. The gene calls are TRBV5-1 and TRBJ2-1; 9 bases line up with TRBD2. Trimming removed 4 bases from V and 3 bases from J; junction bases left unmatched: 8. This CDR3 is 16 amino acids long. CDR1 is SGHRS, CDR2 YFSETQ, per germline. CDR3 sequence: CASSPNGLAYYNEQFF. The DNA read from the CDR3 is TGCGCCAGCAGCCCAAACGGACTAGCGTACTACAATGAG.

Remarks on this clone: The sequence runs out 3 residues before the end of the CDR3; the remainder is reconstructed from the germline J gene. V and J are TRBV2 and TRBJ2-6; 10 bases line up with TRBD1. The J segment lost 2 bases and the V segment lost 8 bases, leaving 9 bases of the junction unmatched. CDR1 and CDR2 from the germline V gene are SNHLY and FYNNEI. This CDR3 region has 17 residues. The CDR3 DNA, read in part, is TGTGCCAGCTCCCGGGACAGGGGTCTTACTGGGGCCAACGTC. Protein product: CASSRDRGLTGANV. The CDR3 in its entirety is CASSRDRGLTGANVLTF. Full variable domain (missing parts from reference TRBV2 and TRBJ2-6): EPEVTQTPSHQVTQMGQEVILRCVPISNHLYFYWYRQILGQKVEFLVSFYNNEISEKSEIFDDQFSVERPDGSNFTLKIRSTKLEDSAMYFCASSRDRGLTGANVLTFGAGSRLTVL.

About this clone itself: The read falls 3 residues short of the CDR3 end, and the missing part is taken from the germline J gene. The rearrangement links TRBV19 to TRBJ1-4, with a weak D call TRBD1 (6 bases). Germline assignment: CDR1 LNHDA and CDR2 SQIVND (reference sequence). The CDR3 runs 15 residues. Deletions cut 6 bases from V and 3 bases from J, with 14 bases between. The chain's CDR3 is CASRTLGAPNEKLFF. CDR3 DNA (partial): TGTGCCAGTAGGACGCTGGGGGCGCCTAATGAAAAA.

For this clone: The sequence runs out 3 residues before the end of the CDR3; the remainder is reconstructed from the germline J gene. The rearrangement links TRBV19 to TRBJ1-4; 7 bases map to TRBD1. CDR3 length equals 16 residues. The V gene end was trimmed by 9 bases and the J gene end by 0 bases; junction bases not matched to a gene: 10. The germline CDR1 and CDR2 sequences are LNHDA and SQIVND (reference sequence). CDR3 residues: CASSRDSRPTNEKLFF. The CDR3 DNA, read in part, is TGTGCCAGCTCCCGGGACAGTAGACCAACTAATGAAAAA.

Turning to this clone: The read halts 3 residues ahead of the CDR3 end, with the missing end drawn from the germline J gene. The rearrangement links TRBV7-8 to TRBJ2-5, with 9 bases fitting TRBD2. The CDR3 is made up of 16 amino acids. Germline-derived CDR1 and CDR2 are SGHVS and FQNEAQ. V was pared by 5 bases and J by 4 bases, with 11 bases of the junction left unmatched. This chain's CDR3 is CASSPAAGGLGETQYF. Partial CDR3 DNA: TGTGCCAGCAGCCCCGCGGCGGGGGGGCTCGGAGAGACC.

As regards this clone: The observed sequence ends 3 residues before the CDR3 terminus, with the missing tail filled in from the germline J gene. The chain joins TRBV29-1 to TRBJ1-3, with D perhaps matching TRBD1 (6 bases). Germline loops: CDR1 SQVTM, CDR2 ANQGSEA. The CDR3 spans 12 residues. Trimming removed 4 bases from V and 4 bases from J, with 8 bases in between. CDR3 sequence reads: CSVAGQGNTIYF. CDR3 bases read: TGCAGCGTTGCGGGACAAGGAAACACC.

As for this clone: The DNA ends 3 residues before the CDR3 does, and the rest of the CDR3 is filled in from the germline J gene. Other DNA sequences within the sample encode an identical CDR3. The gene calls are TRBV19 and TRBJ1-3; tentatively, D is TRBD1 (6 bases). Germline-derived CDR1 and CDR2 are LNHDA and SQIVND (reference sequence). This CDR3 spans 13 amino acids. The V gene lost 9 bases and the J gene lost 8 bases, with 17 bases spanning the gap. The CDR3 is CASTERTVDTIYF. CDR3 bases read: TGTGCCAGCACCGAACGGACAGTCGACACC.

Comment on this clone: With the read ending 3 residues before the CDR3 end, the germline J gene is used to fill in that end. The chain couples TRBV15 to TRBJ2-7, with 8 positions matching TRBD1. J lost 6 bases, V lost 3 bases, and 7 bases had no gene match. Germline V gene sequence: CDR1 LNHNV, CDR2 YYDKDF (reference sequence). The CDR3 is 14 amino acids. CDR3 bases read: TGTGCCACCAGCAGGAGGACAGGGCTCAGCGAG. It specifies CATSRRTGLSE. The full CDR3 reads CATSRRTGLSEQYF. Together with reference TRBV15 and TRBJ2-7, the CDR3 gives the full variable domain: DAMVIQNPRYQVTQFGKPVTLSCSQTLNHNVMYWYQQKSSQAPKLLFHYYDKDFNNEADTPDNFQSRRPNTSFCFLDIRSPGLGDTAMYLCATSRRTGLSEQYFGPGTRLTVT.

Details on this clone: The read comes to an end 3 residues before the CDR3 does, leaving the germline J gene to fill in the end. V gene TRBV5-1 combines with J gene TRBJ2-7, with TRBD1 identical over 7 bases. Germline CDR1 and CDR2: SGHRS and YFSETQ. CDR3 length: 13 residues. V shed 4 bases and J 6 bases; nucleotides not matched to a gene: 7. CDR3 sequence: CASSPPAGGEQYF. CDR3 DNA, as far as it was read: TGCGCCAGCAGCCCCCCGGCAGGGGGCGAG.

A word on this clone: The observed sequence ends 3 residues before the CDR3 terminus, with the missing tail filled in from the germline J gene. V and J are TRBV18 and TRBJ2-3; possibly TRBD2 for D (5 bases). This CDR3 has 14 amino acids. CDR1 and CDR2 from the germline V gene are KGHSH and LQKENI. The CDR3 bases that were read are TGTGCCAGCTCACCCTCTCCCGTCGGGGAGACG. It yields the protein CASSPSPVGET. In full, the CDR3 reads CASSPSPVGETQYF.

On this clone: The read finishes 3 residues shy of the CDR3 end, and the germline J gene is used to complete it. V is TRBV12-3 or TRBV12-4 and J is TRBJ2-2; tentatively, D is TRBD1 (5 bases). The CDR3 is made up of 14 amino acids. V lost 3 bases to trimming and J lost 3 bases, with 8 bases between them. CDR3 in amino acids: CASSFGHYTGELFF. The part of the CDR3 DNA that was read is TGTGCCAGCAGTTTCGGACATTACACCGGGGAG.

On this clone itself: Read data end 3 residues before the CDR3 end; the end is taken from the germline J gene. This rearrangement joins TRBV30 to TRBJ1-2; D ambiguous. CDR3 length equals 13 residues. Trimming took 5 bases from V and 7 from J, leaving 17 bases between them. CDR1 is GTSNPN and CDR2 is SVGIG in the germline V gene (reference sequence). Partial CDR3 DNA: TGTGCCTGGGGTCGCCAGTGGGCTGGTGGC. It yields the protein CAWGRQWAGG. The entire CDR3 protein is CAWGRQWAGGYTF.

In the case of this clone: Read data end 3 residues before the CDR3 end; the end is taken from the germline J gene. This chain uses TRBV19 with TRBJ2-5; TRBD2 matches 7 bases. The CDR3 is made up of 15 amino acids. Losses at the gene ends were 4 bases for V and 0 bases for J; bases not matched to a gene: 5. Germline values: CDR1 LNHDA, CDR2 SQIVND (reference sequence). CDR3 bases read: TGTGCCAGTAGTAGAGTAGCGGGCTACCAAGAGACC. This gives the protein CASSRVAGYQET. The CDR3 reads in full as CASSRVAGYQETQYF.

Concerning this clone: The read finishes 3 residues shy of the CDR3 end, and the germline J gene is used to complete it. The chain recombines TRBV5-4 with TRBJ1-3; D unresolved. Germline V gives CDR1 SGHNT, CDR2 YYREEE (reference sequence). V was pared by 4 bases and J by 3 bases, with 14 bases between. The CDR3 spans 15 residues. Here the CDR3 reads CASSNANKVGNTIYF. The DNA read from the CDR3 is TGTGCCAGCAGCAACGCCAACAAAGTTGGAAACACC.

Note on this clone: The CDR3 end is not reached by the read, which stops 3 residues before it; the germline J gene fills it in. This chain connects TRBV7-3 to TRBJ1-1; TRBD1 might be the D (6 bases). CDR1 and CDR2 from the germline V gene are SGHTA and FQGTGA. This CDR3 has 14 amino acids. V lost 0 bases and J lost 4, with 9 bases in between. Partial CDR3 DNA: TGTGCCAGCAGCTTAACAGGGGGAGGCACTGAA. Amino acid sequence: CASSLTGGGTE. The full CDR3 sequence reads CASSLTGGGTEAFF.

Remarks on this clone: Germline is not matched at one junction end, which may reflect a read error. CDR3 protein: CASSEEGVVETQYF. The sequenced CDR3 bases are TGTGCCAGCAGCGAAGAAGGGGTTGTGGAGACG. The chain employs TRBV2 and TRBJ2-3; D possibly corresponds to TRBD1 (5 bases). The DNA ends 3 residues before the CDR3 does, and the rest of the CDR3 is filled in from the germline J gene. The CDR3 is 14 amino acids. Germline CDR1 SNHLY, CDR2 FYNNEI.

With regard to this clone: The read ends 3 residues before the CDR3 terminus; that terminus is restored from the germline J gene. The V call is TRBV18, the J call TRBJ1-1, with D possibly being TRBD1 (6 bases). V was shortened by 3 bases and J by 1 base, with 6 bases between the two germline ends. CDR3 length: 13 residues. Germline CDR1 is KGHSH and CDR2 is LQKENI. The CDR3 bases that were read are TGTGCCAGCTCACCGACAGGGAACACTGAA. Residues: CASSPTGNTE. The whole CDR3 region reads CASSPTGNTEAFF.

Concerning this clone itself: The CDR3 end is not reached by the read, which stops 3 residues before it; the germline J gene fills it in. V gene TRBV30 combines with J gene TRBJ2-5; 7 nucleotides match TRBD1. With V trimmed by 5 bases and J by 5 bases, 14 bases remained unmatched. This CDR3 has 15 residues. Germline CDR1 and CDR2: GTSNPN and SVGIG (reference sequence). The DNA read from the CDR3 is TGTGCCTGGGACGTAAATTGGGGACAGTGGGAGACC. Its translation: CAWDVNWGQWET. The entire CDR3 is CAWDVNWGQWETQYF.

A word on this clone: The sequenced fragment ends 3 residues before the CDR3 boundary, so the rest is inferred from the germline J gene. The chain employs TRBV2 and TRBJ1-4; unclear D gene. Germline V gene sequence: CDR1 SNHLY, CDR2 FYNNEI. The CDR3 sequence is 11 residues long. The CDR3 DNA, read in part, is TGTGCCAGCAGTGGCAGTGAACCA. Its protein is CASSGSEP. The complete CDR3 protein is CASSGSEPLFF.

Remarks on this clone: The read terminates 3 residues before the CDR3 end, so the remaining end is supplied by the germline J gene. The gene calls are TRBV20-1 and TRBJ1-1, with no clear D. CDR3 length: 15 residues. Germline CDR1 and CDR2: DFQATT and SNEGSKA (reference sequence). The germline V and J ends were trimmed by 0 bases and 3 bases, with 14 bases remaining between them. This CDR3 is CSARERGGRDTEAFF. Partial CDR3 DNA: TGCAGTGCTAGAGAACGGGGAGGGCGCGACACTGAA.

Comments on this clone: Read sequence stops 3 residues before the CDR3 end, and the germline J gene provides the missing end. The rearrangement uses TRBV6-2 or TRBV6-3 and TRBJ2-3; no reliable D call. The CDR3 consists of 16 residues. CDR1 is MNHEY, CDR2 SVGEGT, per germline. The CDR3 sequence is CASTPRVPVLQETQYF. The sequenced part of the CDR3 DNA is TGTGCCAGCACCCCACGGGTTCCCGTCCTTCAAGAGACG.

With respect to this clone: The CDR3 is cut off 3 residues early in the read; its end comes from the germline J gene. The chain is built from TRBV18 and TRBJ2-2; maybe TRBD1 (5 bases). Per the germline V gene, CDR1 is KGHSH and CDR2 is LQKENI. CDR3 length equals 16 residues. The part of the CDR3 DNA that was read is TGTGCCAGCTCACCAGTTATTAGCTCTGGGGCCAACGTG. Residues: CASSPVISSGANV. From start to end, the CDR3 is CASSPVISSGANVLFF.

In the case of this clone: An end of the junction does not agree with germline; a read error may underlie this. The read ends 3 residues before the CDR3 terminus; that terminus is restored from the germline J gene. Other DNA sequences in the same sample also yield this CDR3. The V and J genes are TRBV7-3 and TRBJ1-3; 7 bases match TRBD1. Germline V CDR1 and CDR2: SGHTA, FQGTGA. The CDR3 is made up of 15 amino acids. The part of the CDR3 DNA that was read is TGTGCCAGCAGCCCTAAGGGGGCCTCTGGAAACACA. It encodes CASSPKGASGNT. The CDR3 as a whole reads CASSPKGASGNTIYF.